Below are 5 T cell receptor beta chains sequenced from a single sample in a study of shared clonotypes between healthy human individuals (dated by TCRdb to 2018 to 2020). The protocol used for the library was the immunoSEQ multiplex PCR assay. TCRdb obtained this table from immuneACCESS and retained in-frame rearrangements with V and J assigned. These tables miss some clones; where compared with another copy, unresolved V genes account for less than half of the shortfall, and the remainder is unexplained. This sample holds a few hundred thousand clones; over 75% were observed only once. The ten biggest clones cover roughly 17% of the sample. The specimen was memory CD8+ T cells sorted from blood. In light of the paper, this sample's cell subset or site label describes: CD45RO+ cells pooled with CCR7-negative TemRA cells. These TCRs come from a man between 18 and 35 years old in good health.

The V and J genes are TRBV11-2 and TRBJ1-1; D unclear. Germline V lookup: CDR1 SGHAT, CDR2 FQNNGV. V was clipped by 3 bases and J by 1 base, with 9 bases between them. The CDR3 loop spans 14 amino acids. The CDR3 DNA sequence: TGTGCCAGCAGCTTTATGGGCCCGAACACTGAAGCTTTCTTT. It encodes CASSFMGPNTEAFF.

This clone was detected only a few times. The CDR3 nucleotides read TGTGCCAGCAGCTTACCCAAACAAGCTACGAACACCGGGGAGCTGTTTTTT. Its translation: CASSLPKQATNTGELFF. The chain has TRBV2 and TRBJ2-2; no definite D call. Per the germline V gene, CDR1 is SNHLY and CDR2 is FYNNEI. The V and J ends lost 6 bases and 0 bases respectively, with 17 bases between them. CDR3 length: 17 amino acids.

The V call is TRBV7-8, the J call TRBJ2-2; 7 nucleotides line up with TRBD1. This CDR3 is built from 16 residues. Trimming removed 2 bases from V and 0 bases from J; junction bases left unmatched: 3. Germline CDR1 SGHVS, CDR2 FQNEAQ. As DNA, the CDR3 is TGTGCCAGCAGCTTAATCGACAGGGCGAACACCGGGGAGCTGTTTTTT. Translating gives CASSLIDRANTGELFF.

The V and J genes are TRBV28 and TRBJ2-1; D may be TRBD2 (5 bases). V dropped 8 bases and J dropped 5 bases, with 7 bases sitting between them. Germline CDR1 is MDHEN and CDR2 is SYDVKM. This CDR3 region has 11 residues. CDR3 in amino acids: CASGADNEQFF. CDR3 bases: TGTGCCAGCGGAGCGGACAATGAGCAGTTCTTC.

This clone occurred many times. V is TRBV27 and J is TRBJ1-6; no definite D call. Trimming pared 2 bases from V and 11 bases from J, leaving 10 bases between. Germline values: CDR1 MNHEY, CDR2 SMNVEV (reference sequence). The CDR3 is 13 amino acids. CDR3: CASSLGRITPLHF. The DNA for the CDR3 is TGTGCCAGCAGTTTAGGACGGATAACACCCCTCCACTTT.